This note documents a single T cell receptor (beta chain) sequence. Its antigen is not known. V lost 1 base and J lost 9, with 9 bases in between. The germline V gene has CDR1 KGHDR and CDR2 SFDVKD. CDR3 length: 13 amino acids. The data derive from a study of T cell responses to AZD1222 COVID-19 vaccine. Study conclusions and caveats: The number of AZD1222 recipients seropositive at baseline was only five or six.

Using immunoSEQ multiplex PCR, the repertoire was profiled, and TCRdb retains in-frame clones only, with some absent. The sample includes some 150,000 clones, 85% to 90% of them seen just once. The clonotype comes from an adult who received the AZD1222 COVID-19 vaccine. J is TRBJ1-5 and V is TRBV24-1; D is ambiguous. The source material was peripheral blood, sampled 28 days after the second AZD1222 dose. In DNA, the CDR3 is TGTGCCACCAGTGATTTAGGGCTTGGGCCCCAGCATTTT. Its translation is CATSDLGLGPQHF.